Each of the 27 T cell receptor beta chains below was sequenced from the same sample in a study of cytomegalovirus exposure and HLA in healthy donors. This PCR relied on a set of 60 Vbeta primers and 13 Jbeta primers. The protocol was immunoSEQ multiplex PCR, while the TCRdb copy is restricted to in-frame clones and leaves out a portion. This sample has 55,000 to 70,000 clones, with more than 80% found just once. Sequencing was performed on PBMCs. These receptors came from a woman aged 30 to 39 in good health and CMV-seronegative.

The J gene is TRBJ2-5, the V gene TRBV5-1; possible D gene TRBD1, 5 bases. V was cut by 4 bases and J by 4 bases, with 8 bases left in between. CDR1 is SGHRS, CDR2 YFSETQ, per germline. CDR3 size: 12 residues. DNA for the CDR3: TGCGCCAGCAGCACAACAGGAGAGACCCAGTACTTC. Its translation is CASSTTGETQYF.

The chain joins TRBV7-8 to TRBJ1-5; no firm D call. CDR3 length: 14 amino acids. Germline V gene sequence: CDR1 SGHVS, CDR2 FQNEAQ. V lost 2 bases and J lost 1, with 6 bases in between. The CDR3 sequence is CASSLTGSNQPQHF. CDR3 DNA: TGTGCCAGCAGCTTAACGGGGAGCAATCAGCCCCAGCATTTT. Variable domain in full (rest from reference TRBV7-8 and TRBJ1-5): GAGVSQSPRYKVAKRGQDVALRCDPISGHVSLFWYQQALGQGPEFLTYFQNEAQLDKSGLPSDRFFAERPEGSVSTLKIQRTQQEDSAVYLCASSLTGSNQPQHFGDGTRLSIL.

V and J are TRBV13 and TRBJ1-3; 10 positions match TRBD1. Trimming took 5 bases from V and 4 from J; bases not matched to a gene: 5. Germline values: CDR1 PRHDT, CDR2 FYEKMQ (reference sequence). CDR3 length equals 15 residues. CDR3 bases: TGTGCCAGCAGCGCCGGGACAGGGGACGGAAACACCATATATTTT. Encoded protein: CASSAGTGDGNTIYF.

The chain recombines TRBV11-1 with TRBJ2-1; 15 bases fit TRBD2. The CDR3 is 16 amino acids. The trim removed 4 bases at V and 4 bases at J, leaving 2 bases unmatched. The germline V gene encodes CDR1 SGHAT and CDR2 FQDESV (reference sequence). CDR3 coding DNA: TGTGCCAGCAGCTCGGGGACTAGCGGGAGGTACAATGAGCAGTTCTTC. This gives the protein CASSSGTSGRYNEQFF.

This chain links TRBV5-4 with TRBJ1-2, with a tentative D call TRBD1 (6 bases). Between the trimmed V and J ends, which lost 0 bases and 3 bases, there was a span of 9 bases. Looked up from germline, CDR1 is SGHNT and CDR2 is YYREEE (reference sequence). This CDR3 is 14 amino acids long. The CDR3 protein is CASSLAGAHYGYTF. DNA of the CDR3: TGTGCCAGCAGCTTGGCAGGGGCCCACTATGGCTACACCTTC.

CDR3: CASSPRSLAIQETQYF. Written as DNA, the CDR3 is TGTGCCAGCAGCCCGAGGAGTCTAGCGATACAAGAGACCCAGTACTTC. This chain connects TRBV4-2 to TRBJ2-5, with a possible D match to TRBD2 (6 bases). V was clipped by 4 bases and J by 2 bases, with 17 bases between them. Germline V CDR1 and CDR2: LGHNA, YNFKEQ. This CDR3 has 16 residues.

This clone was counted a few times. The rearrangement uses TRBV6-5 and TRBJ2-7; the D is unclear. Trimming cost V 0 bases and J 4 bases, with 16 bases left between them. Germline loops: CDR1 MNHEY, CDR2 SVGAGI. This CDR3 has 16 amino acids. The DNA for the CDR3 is TGTGCCAGCAGTTACTCAGGAGTCGGTCTCGTATACGAGCAGTACTTC. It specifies CASSYSGVGLVYEQYF.

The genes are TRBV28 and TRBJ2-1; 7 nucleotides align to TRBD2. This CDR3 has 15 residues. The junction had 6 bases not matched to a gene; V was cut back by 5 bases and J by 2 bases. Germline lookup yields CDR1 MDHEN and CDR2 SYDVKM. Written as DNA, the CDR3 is TGTGCCAGCAGTGGGGAGGGTCTAACCTACAATGAGCAGTTCTTC. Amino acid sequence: CASSGEGLTYNEQFF.

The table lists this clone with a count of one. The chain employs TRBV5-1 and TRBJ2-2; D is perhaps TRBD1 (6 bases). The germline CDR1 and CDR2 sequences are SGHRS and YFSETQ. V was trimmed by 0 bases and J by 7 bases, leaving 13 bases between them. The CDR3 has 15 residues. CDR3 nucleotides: TGCGCCAGCAGCTTGGATACAGGGAGAATCGGGGAGCTGTTTTTT. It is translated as CASSLDTGRIGELFF. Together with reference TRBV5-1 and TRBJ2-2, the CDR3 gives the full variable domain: KAGVTQTPRYLIKTRGQQVTLSCSPISGHRSVSWYQQTPGQGLQFLFEYFSETQRNKGNFPGRFSGRQFSNSRSEMNVSTLELGDSALYLCASSLDTGRIGELFFGEGSRLTVL.

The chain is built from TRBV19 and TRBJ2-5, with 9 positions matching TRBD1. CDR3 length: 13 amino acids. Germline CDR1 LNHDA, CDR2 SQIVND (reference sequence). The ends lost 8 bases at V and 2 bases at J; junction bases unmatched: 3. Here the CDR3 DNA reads TGTGCCAGTTTTGACAGGGGGCAAGAGACCCAGTACTTC. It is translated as CASFDRGQETQYF.

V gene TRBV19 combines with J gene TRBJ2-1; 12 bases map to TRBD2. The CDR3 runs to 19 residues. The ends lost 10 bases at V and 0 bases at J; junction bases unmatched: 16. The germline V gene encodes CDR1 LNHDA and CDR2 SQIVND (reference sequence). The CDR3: CATPPRGLAGLSSYNEQFF. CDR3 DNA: TGTGCCACCCCACCAAGAGGACTAGCGGGATTAAGCTCCTACAATGAGCAGTTCTTC.

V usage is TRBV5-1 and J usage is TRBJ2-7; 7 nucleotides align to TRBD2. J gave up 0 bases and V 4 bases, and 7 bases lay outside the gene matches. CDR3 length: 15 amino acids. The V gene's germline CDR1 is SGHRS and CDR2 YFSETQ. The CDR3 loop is CASSPYGGDSYEQYF. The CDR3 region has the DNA TGCGCCAGCAGCCCCTATGGGGGGGACTCCTACGAGCAGTACTTC.

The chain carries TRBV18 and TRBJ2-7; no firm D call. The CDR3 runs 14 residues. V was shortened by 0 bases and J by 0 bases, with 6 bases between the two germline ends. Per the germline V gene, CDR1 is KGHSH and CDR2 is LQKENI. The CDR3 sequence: CASSPPESSYEQYF. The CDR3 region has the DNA TGTGCCAGCTCACCACCGGAGAGCTCCTACGAGCAGTACTTC.

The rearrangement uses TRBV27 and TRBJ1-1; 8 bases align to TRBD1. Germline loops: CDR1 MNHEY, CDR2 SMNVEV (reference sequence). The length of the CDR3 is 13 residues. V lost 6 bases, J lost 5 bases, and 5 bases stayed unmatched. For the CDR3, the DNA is TGTGCCAGCAGAGCCCGGGACAGGACTGAAGCTTTCTTT. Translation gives CASRARDRTEAFF.

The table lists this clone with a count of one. The CDR3: CASSSRADRNYGYTF. The CDR3 bases are TGTGCCAGCAGCTCGAGGGCGGACAGGAACTATGGCTACACCTTC. The rearrangement links TRBV11-1 to TRBJ1-2, with TRBD1 matching over 7 bases. Trimming cost V 4 bases and J 2 bases; bases outside gene matches: 7. Germline loops: CDR1 SGHAT, CDR2 FQDESV (reference sequence). The CDR3 has 15 amino acids.

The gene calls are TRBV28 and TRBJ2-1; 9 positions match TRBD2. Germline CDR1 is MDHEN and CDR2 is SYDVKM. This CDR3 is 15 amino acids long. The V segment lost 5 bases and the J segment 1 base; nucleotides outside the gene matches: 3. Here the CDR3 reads CASSALAGSYNEQFF. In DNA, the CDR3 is TGTGCCAGCAGTGCCCTAGCGGGATCCTACAATGAGCAGTTCTTC.

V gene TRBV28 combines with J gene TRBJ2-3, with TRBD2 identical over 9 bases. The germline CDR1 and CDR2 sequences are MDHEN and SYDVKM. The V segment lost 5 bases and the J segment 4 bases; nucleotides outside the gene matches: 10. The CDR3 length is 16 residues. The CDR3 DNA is TGTGCCAGCAGTCAGGCCGGACTAGCGAGTTCAGATACGCAGTATTTT. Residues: CASSQAGLASSDTQYF.

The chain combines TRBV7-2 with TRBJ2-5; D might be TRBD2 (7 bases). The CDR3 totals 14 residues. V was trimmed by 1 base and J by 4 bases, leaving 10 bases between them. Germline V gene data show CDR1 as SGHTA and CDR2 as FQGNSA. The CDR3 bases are TGTGCCAGCAGCTTAGGGGGAGGGGGAGAGACCCAGTACTTC. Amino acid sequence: CASSLGGGGETQYF.

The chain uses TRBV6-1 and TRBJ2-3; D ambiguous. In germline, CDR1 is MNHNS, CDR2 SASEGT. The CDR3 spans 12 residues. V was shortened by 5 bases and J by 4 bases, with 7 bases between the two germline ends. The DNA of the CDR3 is TGTGCCAGCAGTCGAGTGGCAGATACGCAGTATTTT. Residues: CASSRVADTQYF.

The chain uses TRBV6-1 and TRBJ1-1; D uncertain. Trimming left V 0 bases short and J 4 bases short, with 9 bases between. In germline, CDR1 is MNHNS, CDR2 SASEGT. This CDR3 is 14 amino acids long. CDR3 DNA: TGTGCCAGCAGTGAAGCCGGGAGTCGCACTGAAGCTTTCTTT. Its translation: CASSEAGSRTEAFF.

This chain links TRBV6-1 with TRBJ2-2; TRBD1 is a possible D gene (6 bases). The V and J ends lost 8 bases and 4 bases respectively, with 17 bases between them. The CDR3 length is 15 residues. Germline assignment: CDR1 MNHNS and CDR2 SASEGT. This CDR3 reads CASREMGHFTGELFF. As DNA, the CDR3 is TGTGCCAGCCGCGAGATGGGACATTTCACCGGGGAGCTGTTTTTT.

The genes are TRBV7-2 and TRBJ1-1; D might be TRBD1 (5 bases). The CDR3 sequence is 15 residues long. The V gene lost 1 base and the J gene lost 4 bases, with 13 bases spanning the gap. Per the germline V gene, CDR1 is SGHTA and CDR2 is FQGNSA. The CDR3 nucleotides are TGTGCCAGCAGCTTAGTTAGCGGGGACTTCACTGAAGCTTTCTTT. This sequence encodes CASSLVSGDFTEAFF.

CDR3 protein: CASSMGTSTDTQYF. For the CDR3, the DNA is TGTGCCAGTAGTATGGGGACAAGCACAGATACGCAGTATTTT. This chain connects TRBV19 to TRBJ2-3; D possibly corresponds to TRBD1 (6 bases). This CDR3 spans 14 amino acids. Germline values: CDR1 LNHDA, CDR2 SQIVND (reference sequence). V was cut by 3 bases and J by 0 bases, with 7 bases left in between.

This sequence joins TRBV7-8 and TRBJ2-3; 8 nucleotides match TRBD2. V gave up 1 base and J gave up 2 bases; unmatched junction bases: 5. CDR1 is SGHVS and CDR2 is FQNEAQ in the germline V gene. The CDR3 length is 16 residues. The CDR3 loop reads CASSLVPGGSTDTQYF. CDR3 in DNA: TGTGCCAGCAGCTTAGTGCCGGGAGGGTCCACAGATACGCAGTATTTT.

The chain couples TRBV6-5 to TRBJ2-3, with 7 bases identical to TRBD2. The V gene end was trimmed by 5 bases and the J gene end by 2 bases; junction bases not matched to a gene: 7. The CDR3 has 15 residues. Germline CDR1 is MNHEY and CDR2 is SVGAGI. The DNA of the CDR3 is TGTGCCAGCAGTCCCGCCCGGGGGGTCACAGATACGCAGTATTTT. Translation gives CASSPARGVTDTQYF.

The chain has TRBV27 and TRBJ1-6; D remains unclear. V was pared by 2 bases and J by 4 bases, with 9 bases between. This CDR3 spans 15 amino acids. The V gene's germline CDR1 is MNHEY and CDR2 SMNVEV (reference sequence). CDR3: CASSLGLLYNSPLHF. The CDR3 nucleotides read TGTGCCAGCAGTTTAGGGCTGCTGTATAATTCACCCCTCCACTTT.

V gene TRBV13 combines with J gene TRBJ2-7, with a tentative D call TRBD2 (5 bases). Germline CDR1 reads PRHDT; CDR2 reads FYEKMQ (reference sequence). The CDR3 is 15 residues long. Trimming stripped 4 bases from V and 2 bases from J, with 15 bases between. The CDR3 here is CASSYPSGKTYEQYF. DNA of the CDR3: TGTGCCAGCAGCTACCCTTCCGGGAAAACCTACGAGCAGTACTTC.